The rows below give T cell receptor beta chains drawn from one sample of a study of spatial heterogeneity in lung cancer. TCRdb ran MiXCR on the 5' RACE reads and lists one entry per CDR3 protein. The sample gives about 5,800 distinct CDR3 sequences, about 13% of which show up once; roughly 22% is in the top ten. The specimen was normal lung tissue next to the tumor, collected at surgery. The origin of the receptors is a female donor with early-stage non-small cell lung cancer. Each CDR3 is given with its conserved first and last residue. D genes are given only for firm matches. Where a row states a size, it is once, few, many or the class of an expanded clone; other rows omit it.

>TRBJ2-1|many|TRBD1|15|TRBV5-1
CASSSGGQTYNEQFF
TGCGCCAGCAGCTCAGGGGGACAGACATACAATGAGCAGTTCTTC
>TRBJ2-1|medium-sized|.|15|TRBV28
CASSQDHRSYNEQFF
TGTGCCAGCAGCCAGGACCATCGCTCCTACAATGAGCAGTTCTTC
>TRBJ1-1|medium-sized|.|12|TRBV27
CASSLGTGRAFF
TGTGCCAGCAGTTTGGGGACGGGGCGAGCTTTCTTT
>TRBJ1-1|medium-sized|.|15|TRBV29-1
CSAPKVGFLNTEAFF
TGCAGCGCCCCTAAAGTAGGGTTCCTGAACACTGAAGCTTTCTTT
>TRBJ2-2|large|.|12|TRBV5-6
CASSRVTGELFF
TGTGCCAGCAGCAGGGTTACCGGGGAGCTGTTTTTT
>TRBJ1-4|medium-sized|TRBD1|20|TRBV20-1
CSARNPRDRGGWATNEKLFF
TGCAGTGCTAGAAATCCCCGGGACAGGGGAGGGTGGGCAACTAATGAAAAACTGTTTTTT
>TRBJ2-2|medium-sized|TRBD1|14|TRBV29-1
CSVGQGFDTGELFF
TGCAGCGTTGGACAGGGATTCGACACCGGGGAGCTGTTTTTT
>TRBJ1-2|many|.|14|TRBV14
CASSQVGQDYGYTF
TGTGCCAGCAGCCAGGTGGGACAAGACTATGGCTACACCTTC
>TRBJ2-6|medium-sized|.|15|TRBV7-2
CASSLDEGGANVLTF
TGTGCCAGCAGCTTAGATGAGGGCGGGGCCAACGTCCTGACTTTC
>TRBJ2-5|few|TRBD2|14|TRBV7-2
CASRLTSGEETQYF
TGTGCCAGCCGCCTTACTAGCGGGGAAGAGACCCAGTACTTC
>TRBJ1-5|.|.|13|TRBV6-2/TRBV6-3
CASSYGGYQPQHF
TGTGCCAGCAGTTACGGGGGCTATCAGCCCCAGCATTTT
>TRBJ2-2|few|TRBD1|14|TRBV20-1
CSASRTGATGELFF
TGCAGTGCTAGTAGGACAGGGGCCACCGGGGAGCTGTTTTTT
>TRBJ1-2|medium-sized|TRBD1|17|TRBV5-4
CASSLGDRGRLNYGYTF
TGTGCCAGCAGCTTGGGGGACAGGGGGCGCTTGAACTATGGCTACACCTTC
>TRBJ2-3|few|.|15|TRBV10-3
CAISEGGSFTDTQYF
TGTGCCATCAGTGAGGGGGGCTCATTCACAGATACGCAGTATTTT
>TRBJ2-2|many|TRBD1|15|TRBV7-6
CASSSGTAFTGELFF
TGTGCCAGCAGCTCCGGGACAGCGTTCACCGGGGAGCTGTTTTTT
>TRBJ2-7|many|.|12|TRBV18
CASSQSDYEQYF
TGTGCCAGCTCACAGTCCGACTACGAGCAGTACTTC
>TRBJ1-1|many|.|14|TRBV7-9
CASSLIYRNTEAFF
TGTGCCAGCAGCCTAATTTACAGGAACACTGAAGCTTTCTTT